This T cell receptor (beta chain) was sequenced for a study of T-cell memory formation after mild COVID-19. With 3 bases removed from V and 1 base from J, the gap between germline ends came to 6 bases. The CDR3 spans 13 residues. TCRdb analysed the 5' RACE reads with MiXCR anew, one entry per CDR3 protein. The sample lists around 410,000 distinct CDR3 sequences; about 22% were seen once. This clonotype was obtained from an adult woman who had mild COVID-19 (a few samples of this study predate the infection). Cell type and time point are not known. The sample consisted of PBMCs or a T cell subset sorted from them (not recorded which). The V gene is TRBV12-3 or TRBV12-4, the J gene TRBJ2-5; D unclear. The CDR3 is CASSFGPQETQYF. For the CDR3, the DNA is TGTGCCAGCAGTTTTGGACCCCAAGAGACCCAGTACTTC.